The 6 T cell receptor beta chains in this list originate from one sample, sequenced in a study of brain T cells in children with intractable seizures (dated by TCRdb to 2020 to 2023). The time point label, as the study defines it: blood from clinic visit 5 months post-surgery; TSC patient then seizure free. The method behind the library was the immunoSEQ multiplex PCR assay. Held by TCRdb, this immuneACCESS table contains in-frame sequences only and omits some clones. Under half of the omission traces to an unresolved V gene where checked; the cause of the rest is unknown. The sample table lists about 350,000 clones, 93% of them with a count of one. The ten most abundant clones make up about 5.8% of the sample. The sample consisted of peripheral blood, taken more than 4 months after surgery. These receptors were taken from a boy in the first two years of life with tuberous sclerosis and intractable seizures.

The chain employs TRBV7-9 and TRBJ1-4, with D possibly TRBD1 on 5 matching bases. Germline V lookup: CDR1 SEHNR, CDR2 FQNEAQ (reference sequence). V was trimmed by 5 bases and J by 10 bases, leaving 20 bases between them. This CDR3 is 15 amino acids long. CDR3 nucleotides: TGTGCCAGCAGCCCACAGGACCGGGGGGTTGGAAAACTGTTTTTT. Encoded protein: CASSPQDRGVGKLFF.

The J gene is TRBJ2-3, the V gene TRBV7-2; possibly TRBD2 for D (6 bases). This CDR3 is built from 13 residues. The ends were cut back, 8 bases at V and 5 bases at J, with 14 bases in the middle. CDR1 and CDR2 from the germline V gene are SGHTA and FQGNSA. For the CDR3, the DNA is TGTGCCAGCGGGGGGTTAGCGAAAGATACGCAGTATTTT. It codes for CASGGLAKDTQYF.

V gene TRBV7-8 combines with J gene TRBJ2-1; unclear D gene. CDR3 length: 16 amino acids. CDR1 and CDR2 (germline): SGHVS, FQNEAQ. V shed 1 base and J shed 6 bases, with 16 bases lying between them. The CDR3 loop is CASSLEAANFGNEQFF. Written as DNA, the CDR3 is TGTGCCAGCAGCTTAGAGGCCGCCAACTTCGGCAATGAGCAGTTCTTC. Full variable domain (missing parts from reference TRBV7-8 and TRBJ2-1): GAGVSQSPRYKVAKRGQDVALRCDPISGHVSLFWYQQALGQGPEFLTYFQNEAQLDKSGLPSDRFFAERPEGSVSTLKIQRTQQEDSAVYLCASSLEAANFGNEQFFGPGTRLTVL.

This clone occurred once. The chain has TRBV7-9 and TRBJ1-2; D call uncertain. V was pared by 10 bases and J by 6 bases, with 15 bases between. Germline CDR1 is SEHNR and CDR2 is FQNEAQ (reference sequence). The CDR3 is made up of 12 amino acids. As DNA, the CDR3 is TGTGCCACATTCCCGGGTAGAGATGGCTACACCTTC. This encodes CATFPGRDGYTF.

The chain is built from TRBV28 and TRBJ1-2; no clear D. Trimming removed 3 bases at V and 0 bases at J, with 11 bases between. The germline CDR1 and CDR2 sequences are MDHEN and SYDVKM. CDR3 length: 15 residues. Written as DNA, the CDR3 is TGTGCCAGCAGTTTTTTCCCGGTAGCTAACTATGGCTACACCTTC. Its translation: CASSFFPVANYGYTF.

The CDR3 is CAWSVSVSGKLFF. Here the CDR3 DNA reads TGTGCCTGGAGTGTAAGCGTCTCTGGGAAACTGTTTTTT. This chain joins TRBV30 and TRBJ1-4; no reliable D call. V lost 0 bases to trimming and J lost 11 bases, with 13 bases between them. The CDR3 contains 13 residues. Germline CDR1 is GTSNPN and CDR2 is SVGIG (reference sequence).